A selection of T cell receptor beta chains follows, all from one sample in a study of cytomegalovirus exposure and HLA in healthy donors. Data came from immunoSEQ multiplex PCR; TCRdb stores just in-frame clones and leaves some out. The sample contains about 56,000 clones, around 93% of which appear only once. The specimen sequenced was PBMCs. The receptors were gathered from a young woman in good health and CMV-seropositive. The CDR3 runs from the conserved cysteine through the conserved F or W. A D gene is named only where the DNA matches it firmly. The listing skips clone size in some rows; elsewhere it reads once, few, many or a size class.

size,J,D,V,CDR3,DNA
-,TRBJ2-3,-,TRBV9,CASSLSRTDTQYF,TGTGCCAGCAGCCTTAGCCGGACAGATACGCAGTATTTT
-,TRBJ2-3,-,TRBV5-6,CASSLAGSEISTDTQYF,TGTGCCAGCAGCTTGGCGGGGTCAGAAATAAGCACAGATACGCAGTATTTT
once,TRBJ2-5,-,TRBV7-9,CASREGRETQYF,TGTGCCAGCAGGGAGGGAAGAGAGACCCAGTACTTC
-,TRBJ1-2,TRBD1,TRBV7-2,CASSLGTGVRYTF,TGTGCCAGCAGCTTAGGTACAGGGGTTCGCTACACCTTC
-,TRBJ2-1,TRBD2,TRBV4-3,CASSSPDGLAGGSFVF,TGCGCCAGCAGCTCTCCAGATGGACTAGCGGGGGGGTCATTCGTCTTC
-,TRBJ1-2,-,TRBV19,CASSFETWGYTF,TGTGCCAGTAGTTTCGAGACTTGGGGCTACACCTTC
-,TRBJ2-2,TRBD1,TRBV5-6,CASSFTAGTGATGELFF,TGTGCCAGCAGCTTTACAGCAGGGACAGGCGCCACCGGGGAGCTGTTTTTT
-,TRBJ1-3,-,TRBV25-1,CASSEYSSSGNTIYF,TGTGCCAGCAGTGAATATTCCAGCTCTGGAAACACCATATATTTT
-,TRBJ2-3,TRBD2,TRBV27,CASSLLAGTTDTQYF,TGTGCCAGCAGTTTGTTAGCGGGAACCACAGATACGCAGTATTTT
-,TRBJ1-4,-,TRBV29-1,CSVEDDTRKTVF,TGCAGCGTTGAAGACGACACACGAAAAACTGTTTTT
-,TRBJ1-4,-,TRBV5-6,CASSLGDNKKLFF,TGTGCCAGCAGCTTGGGGGACAACAAAAAACTGTTTTTT
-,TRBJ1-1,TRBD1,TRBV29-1,CSVEVTGADTEAFF,TGCAGCGTTGAAGTAACAGGGGCGGACACTGAAGCTTTCTTT
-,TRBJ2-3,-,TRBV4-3,CASSQGEGLRGDTQYF,TGCGCCAGCAGCCAAGGGGAGGGACTCAGGGGCGATACGCAGTATTTT
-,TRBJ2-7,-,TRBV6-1,CASRPQGYEQYF,TGTGCCAGCAGGCCCCAGGGGTACGAGCAGTACTTC
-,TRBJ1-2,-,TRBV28,CASRNLRGRGYGYTF,TGTGCCAGCAGAAACCTAAGGGGCAGGGGATATGGCTACACCTTC
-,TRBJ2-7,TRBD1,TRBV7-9,CASSLGQGLIEQYF,TGTGCCAGCAGCTTAGGACAGGGGTTGATCGAGCAGTACTTC
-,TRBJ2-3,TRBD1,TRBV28,CASSRYRDRVADTQYF,TGTGCCAGCAGTCGATACCGGGACAGGGTCGCAGATACGCAGTATTTT
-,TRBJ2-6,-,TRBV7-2,CASTPDSGANVLTF,TGTGCCAGCACCCCAGACTCTGGGGCCAACGTCCTGACTTTC
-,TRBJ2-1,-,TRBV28,CASSQAGTREQFF,TGTGCCAGCAGCCAAGCCGGGACAAGGGAGCAGTTCTTC
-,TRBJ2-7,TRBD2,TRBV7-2,CASSWRGGSYEQYF,TGTGCCAGCAGCTGGCGGGGGGGATCCTACGAGCAGTACTTC
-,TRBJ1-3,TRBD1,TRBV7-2,CASSWMGQDPLSGNTIYF,TGTGCCAGCAGCTGGATGGGACAGGACCCCCTCTCTGGAAACACCATATATTTT
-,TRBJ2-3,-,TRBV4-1,CATQIAAQMADTQYF,TGCGCCACCCAAATAGCGGCACAGATGGCAGATACGCAGTATTTT
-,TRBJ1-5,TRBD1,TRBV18,CASSPLHTGVDQPQHF,TGTGCCAGCTCACCATTGCATACAGGGGTTGATCAGCCCCAGCATTTT
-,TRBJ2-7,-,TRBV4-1,CASSQARGGMPSYEQYF,TGCGCCAGCAGCCAAGCTAGGGGGGGGATGCCCTCCTACGAGCAGTACTTC
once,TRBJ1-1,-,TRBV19,CASSIPTTAPEAFF,TGTGCCAGTAGTATTCCGACGACAGCGCCTGAAGCTTTCTTT
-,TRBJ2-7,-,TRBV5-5,CASRGNDYEQYF,TGTGCCAGCAGGGGCAATGATTACGAGCAGTACTTC
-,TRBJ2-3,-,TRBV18,CASSPVRGPGDTQYF,TGTGCCAGCTCACCAGTGCGGGGGCCCGGGGATACGCAGTATTTT
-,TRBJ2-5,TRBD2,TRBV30,CAWTRTRTSGGAYQETQYF,TGTGCCTGGACTAGAACCAGGACTAGCGGGGGGGCGTACCAAGAGACCCAGTACTTC
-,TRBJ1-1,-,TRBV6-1,CASSAFRGSTEAFF,TGTGCCAGCAGCGCATTCCGGGGGTCCACTGAAGCTTTCTTT
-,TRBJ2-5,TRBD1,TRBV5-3,CARSPGQGGRLQETQYF,TGTGCCAGAAGCCCGGGACAGGGAGGGAGGCTGCAAGAGACCCAGTACTTC
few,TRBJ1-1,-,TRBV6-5,CASTYQGTTEAFF,TGTGCCAGCACTTATCAGGGAACCACTGAAGCTTTCTTT
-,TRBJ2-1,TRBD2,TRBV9,CASSVGLAGGAGNEQFF,TGTGCCAGCAGCGTAGGACTAGCGGGGGGGGCGGGAAATGAGCAGTTCTTC
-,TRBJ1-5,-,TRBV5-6,CASSLGWQGDNQPQHF,TGTGCCAGCAGCTTGGGTTGGCAGGGTGATAATCAGCCCCAGCATTTT
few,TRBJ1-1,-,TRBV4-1,CASSQDRRGGTEAFF,TGCGCCAGCAGCCAAGATCGGAGGGGCGGCACTGAAGCTTTCTTT
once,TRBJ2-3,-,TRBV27,CASGYGSSQYF,TGTGCCAGCGGTTACGGGTCCTCGCAGTATTTT
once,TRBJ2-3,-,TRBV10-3,CAISESQFVTDTQYF,TGTGCCATCAGTGAGTCCCAGTTCGTCACAGATACGCAGTATTTT
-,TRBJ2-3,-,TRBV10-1,CASSEGLKGTDTQYF,TGCGCCAGCAGTGAAGGACTAAAGGGTACAGATACGCAGTATTTT
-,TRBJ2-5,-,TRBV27,CASSFRGRRQETQYF,TGTGCCAGCAGTTTCAGAGGGAGGCGACAAGAGACCCAGTACTTC
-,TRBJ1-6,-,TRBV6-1,CASSARVNNSPLHF,TGTGCCAGCAGTGCGCGGGTTAATAATTCACCCCTCCACTTT
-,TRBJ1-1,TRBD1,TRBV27,CASSTDRGGAFF,TGTGCCAGCAGTACAGACAGGGGGGGAGCTTTCTTT
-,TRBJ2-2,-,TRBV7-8,CASSLVGISTGELFF,TGTGCCAGCAGCCTAGTGGGCATTAGCACCGGGGAGCTGTTTTTT
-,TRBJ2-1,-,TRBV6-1,CASSLSSYNEQFF,TGTGCCAGCAGCCTTAGCTCCTACAATGAGCAGTTCTTC
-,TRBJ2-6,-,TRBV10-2,CASRADFSGANVLTF,TGCGCCAGCAGGGCGGACTTCTCTGGGGCCAACGTCCTGACTTTC
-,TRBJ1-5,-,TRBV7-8,CASSLAGASNQPQHF,TGTGCCAGCAGTCTTGCGGGGGCGAGCAATCAGCCCCAGCATTTT
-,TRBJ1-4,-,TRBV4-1,CASTDTGVFNEKLFF,TGCGCCAGCACCGACACCGGGGTCTTTAATGAAAAACTGTTTTTT
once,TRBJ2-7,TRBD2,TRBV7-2,CASRIHSGGVSYEQYF,TGTGCCAGCAGAATTCATAGCGGGGGGGTCTCCTACGAGCAGTACTTC
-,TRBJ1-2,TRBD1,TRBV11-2,CASSARATGAIRYGYTF,TGTGCCAGCAGCGCTAGGGCAACAGGGGCCATACGCTATGGCTACACCTTC
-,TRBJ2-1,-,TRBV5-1,CASSRAYSGDEQFF,TGCGCCAGCAGCCGGGCCTATTCCGGGGATGAGCAGTTCTTC
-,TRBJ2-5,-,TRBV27,CASSHRRGRFQETQYF,TGTGCCAGCAGTCACCGAAGAGGGCGGTTCCAAGAGACCCAGTACTTC
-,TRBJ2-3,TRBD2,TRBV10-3,CAISERGPLSWTQYF,TGTGCCATCTCAGAGCGGGGGCCCCTATCCTGGACGCAGTATTTT
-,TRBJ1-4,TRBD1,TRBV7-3,CASSFWDRNEKLFF,TGTGCCAGCAGCTTCTGGGACAGAAATGAAAAACTGTTTTTT
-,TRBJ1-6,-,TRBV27,CASSASGTHSPLHF,TGTGCCAGCAGTGCCTCCGGGACTCACTCACCCCTCCACTTT